The entry that follows covers one T cell receptor beta chain sequence. Its antigen is not identified. TCRdb ran MiXCR on the 5' RACE reads and lists one entry per CDR3 protein. Among 150,000 to 200,000 distinct CDR3 sequences, approximately 9.9% were seen once, and the ten largest hold roughly a third. Trimming removed 4 bases from V and 0 bases from J, with 8 bases in between. Looked up from germline, CDR1 is LGHNA and CDR2 is YSLEER. The length of the CDR3 is 14 residues. The source of the sample is a study of T cells after yellow fever vaccination. Overall study: SMART-Seq v4 Ultra Low Input handled preparation of low-cell-number fractions. Study-level results: The study re-detected most primary-vaccination clones after the booster (96% CD4, roughly 91% CD8). There was a small share of clonotypes that showed up in both the CD4 and CD8 compartments.

The sequence came from a man younger than 35 who received the YFV17D yellow fever vaccine. The input for sequencing was CD8+ T cells sorted from PBMCs, taken 15 days after the yellow fever booster vaccination. This chain connects TRBV4-3 to TRBJ2-3, with D hard to call. The DNA for the CDR3 is TGCGCCAGCAGCCGAGACCTTAGCACAGATACGCAGTATTTT. Translated: CASSRDLSTDTQYF.